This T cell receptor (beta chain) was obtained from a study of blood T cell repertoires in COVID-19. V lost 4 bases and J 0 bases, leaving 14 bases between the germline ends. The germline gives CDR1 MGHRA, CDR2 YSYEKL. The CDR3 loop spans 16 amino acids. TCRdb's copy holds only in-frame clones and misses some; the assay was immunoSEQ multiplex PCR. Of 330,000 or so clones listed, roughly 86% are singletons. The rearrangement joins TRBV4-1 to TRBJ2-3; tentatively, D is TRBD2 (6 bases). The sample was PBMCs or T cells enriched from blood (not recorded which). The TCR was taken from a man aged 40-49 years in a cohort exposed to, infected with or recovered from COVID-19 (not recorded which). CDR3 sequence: CASSRWGLLSTDTQYF. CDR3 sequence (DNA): TGCGCCAGCAGCCGCTGGGGACTCTTAAGCACAGATACGCAGTATTTT.